This T cell receptor (beta chain) came from a study of blood T cell repertoires in COVID-19. The repertoire was sequenced with immunoSEQ multiplex PCR; TCRdb's copy has only in-frame clones and lacks some. Among under 140,000 clones listed, around 79% were seen once. This TCR was recovered from a woman at least 80 years old with active or convalescent COVID-19. The sample was peripheral blood.

The CDR3 protein is CASRRRGGQVNTEAFF. The CDR3 DNA sequence: TGTGCCAGCCGCCGCCGGGGGGGGCAAGTTAACACTGAAGCTTTCTTT. The chain recombines TRBV7-9 with TRBJ1-1; TRBD1 is a possible D gene (6 bases). CDR1 and CDR2 from the germline V gene are SEHNR and FQNEAQ (reference sequence). Trimming removed 8 bases at V and 2 bases at J, with 21 bases between. This CDR3 contains 16 residues.